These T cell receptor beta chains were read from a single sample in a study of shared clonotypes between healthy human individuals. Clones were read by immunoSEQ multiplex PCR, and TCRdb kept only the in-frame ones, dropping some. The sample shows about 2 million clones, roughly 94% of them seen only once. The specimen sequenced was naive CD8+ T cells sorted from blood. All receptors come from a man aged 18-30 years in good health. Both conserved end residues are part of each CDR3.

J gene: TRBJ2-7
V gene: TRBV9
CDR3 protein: CASSVGTGGPEQYF

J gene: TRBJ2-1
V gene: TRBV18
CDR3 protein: CASSPAGKSYNEQFF

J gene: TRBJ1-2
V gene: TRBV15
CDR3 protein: CATSSGGGALGYTF

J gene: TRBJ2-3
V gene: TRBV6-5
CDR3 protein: CASSYATGWDTDTQYF

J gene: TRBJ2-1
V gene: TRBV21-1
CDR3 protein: CASSTRRTGRWGEQFF

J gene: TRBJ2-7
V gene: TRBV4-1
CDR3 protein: CASSQDPPAVPGPWNEQYF

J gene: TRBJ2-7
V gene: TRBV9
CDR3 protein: CASSVGGGRSYEQYF

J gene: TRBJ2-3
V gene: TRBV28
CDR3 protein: CASSLWVGVADTQYF

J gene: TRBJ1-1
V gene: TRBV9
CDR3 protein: CASSEGPGLNTEAFF

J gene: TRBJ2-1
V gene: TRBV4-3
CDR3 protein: CASSQGGRGVANEQFF

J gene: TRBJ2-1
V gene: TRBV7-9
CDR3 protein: CASSLIDGYNEQFF

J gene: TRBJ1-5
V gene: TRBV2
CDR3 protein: CASSVGQAEGNQPQHF

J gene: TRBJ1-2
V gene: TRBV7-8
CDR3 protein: CASSFPESSAHGYTF

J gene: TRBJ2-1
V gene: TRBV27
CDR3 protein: CASSPLGTSGGPNEQFF

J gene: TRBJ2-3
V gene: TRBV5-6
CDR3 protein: CASSDGSTDTQYF

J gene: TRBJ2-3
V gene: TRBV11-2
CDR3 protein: CASSPRGESLTDTQYF

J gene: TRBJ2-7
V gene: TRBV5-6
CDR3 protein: CASSLGTSGGPTYEQYF

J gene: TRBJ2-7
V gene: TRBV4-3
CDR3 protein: CASSQDLSGTTYEQYF

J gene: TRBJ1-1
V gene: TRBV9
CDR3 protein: CASSVFGGGEAFF

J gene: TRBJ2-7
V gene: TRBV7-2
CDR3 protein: CASSPSGPSSYEQYF

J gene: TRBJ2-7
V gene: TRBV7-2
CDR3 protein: CASSLYGDEQYF

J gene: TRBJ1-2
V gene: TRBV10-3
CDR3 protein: CAISEPQGGYTF

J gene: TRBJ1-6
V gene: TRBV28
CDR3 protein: CASRQLRDRHVGNDSPLHF

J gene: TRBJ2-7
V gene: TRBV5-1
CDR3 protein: CASRSGNSYEQYF

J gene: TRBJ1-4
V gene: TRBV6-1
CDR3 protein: CASSEGGQGYNEKLFF

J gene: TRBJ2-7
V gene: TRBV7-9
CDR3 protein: CASSFLPGQGAGEQYF

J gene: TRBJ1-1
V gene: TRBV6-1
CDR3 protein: CASSELGVGAEAFF

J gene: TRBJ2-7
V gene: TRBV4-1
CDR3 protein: CASSQDSVDEQYF

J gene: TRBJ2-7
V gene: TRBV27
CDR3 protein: CASSSHRVSRATEQYF

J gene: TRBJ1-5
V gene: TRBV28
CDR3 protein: CASSLDGGQPQHF

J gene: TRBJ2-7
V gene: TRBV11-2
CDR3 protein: CASSLALGQGASYEQYF

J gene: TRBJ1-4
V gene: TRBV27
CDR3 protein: CASSPLDGTSNEKLFF

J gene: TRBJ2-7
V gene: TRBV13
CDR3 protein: CASSFRASYEQYF

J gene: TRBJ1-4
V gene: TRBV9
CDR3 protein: CASRGPDRDGEKLFF

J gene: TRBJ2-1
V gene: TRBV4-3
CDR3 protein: CASSQASGRVHEQFF

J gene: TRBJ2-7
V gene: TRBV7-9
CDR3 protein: CASSSGPGYTYEQYF

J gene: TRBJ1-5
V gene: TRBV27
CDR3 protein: CASRGGGSNQPQHF

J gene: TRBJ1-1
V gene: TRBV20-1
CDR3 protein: CSAELISEAFF

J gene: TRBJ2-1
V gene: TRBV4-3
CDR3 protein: CASSQDRAGSYNEQFF

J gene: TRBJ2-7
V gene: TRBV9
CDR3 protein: CASSVGDRGGEQYF

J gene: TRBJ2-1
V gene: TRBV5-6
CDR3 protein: CASSLGQMPGYNEQFF

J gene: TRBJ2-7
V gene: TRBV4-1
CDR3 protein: CASSQVQSYEQYF

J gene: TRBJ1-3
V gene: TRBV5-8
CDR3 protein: CASSLGGSSGNTIYF

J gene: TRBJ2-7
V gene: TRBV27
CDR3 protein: CASSWVGDGYYEQYF

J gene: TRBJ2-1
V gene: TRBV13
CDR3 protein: CASSFISGRDRAPTDEQFF

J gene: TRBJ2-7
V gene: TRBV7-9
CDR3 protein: CASSSDIPEQYF

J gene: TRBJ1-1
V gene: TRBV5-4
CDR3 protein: CASSFGENTEAFF

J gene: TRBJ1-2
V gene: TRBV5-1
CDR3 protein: CASSPEQTAVYGYTF

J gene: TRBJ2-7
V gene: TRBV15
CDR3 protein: CATSRGLYEQYF

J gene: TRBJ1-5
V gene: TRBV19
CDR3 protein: CASTEGQGATTAQHF

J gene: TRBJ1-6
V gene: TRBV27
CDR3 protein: CASSLRGQYNSPLHF

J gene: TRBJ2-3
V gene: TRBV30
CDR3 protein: CAWSVLQGGQYF

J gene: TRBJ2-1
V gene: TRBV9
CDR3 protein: CASSLPAAGEQFF

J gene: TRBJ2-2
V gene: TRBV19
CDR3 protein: CASSIIGLAGGTGELFF

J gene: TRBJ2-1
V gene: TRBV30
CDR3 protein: CASTQGTAGGGRKLFYNEQFF